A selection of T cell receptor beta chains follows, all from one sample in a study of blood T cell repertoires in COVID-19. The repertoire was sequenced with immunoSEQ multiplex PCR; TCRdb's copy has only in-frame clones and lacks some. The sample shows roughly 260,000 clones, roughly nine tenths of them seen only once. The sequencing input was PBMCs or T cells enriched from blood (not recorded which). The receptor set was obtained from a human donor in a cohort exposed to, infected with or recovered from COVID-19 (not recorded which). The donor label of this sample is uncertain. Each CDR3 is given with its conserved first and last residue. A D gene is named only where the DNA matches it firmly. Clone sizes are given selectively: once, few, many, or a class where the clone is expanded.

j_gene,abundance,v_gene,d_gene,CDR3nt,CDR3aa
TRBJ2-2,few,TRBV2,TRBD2,TGTGCCAGCACCCCGAGCGGGGTGATTTCCGGGGAGCTGTTTTTT,CASTPSGVISGELFF
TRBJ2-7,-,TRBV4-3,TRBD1,TGCGCCAGCAGCCGAGGGACAGGGGGCTACGAGCAGTACTTC,CASSRGTGGYEQYF
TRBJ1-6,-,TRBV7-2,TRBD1,TGTGCCAGCAACCCGTCCTCAGGGGGCTCTAATTCACCCCTCCACTTT,CASNPSSGGSNSPLHF
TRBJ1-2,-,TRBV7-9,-,TGTGCCAGCAGCTTAGATACGTCAGTATGGAGCTATGGCTACACCTTC,CASSLDTSVWSYGYTF
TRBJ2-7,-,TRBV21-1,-,TGTGCCAGCAGCCCCCGGGAGGGGGGAGACGAGCAGTACTTC,CASSPREGGDEQYF
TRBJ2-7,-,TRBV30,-,TGTGCCTGGAGTGAAGAACAGGGCCACGAGCAGTACTTC,CAWSEEQGHEQYF
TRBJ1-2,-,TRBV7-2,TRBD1,TGTGCCAGCAGCGGACAGGGAGAGGGGAGGTTTAACTATGGCTACACCTTC,CASSGQGEGRFNYGYTF
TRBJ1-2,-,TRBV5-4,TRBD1,TGTGCCAGCAGCCCAGGGGACAGGGGTTATCATGGCTACACCTTC,CASSPGDRGYHGYTF
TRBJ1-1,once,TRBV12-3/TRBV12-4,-,TGTGCCAGCAGTTTAGCAACAGTAGAAGCTTTCTTT,CASSLATVEAFF
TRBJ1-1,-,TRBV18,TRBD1,TGTGCCAGCTCAACGGAGCGGACAGGGAGGAGGGACACTGAAGCTTTCTTT,CASSTERTGRRDTEAFF
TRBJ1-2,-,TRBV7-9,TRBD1,TGTGCCAGCAGCTCACAGGGGCCGGTCGTCTATGGCTACACCTTC,CASSSQGPVVYGYTF
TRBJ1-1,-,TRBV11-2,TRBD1,TGTGCCAGCAGCCGGTGGGGACAGACTATGAACACTGAAGCTTTCTTT,CASSRWGQTMNTEAFF
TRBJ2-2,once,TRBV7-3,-,TGTGCCAGCAGCTTAAGCCGGACAGTCAGAACCGGGGAGCTGTTTTTT,CASSLSRTVRTGELFF
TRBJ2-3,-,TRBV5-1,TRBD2,TGCGCCAGCAGCAATGGGGGGGTCACAGATACGCAGTATTTT,CASSNGGVTDTQYF
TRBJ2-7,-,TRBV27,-,TGTGCCAGCAGTTTGACTGAGACCTACGAGCAGTACTTC,CASSLTETYEQYF
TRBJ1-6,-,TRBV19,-,TGTGCCAGTAGTAACCCCGCGGGGCCCGGGATGGGAAAGTCACCCCTCCACTTT,CASSNPAGPGMGKSPLHF
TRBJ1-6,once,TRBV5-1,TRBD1,TGCGCCAGCAGCTTGGGGTTCGAAGGGGGCTCGAATTCACCCCTCCACTTT,CASSLGFEGGSNSPLHF
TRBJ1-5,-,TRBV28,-,TGTGCCAGCAGTTCGTTGAATCAGCCCCAGCATTTT,CASSSLNQPQHF
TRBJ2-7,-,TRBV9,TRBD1,TGTGCCAGCAGCGCCTCCCGATCGACAGGGGGGGCTAACGAGCAGTACTTC,CASSASRSTGGANEQYF
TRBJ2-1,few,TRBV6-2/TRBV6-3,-,TGTGCCAGCAGTGAGACTACCACAGGGTATAGAGAGCAGTTCTTC,CASSETTTGYREQFF
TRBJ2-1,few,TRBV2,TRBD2,TGTGCCAGCAGTGAACTCGGCGGGGGTCAGACCTACAATGAGCAGTTCTTC,CASSELGGGQTYNEQFF
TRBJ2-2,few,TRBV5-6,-,TGTGCCAGCAGCTTATGGCGGGCTAGGGTCACCGGGGAGCTGTTTTTT,CASSLWRARVTGELFF
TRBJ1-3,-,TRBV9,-,TGTGCCAGCAGCGCCCTCTTACAAGGAAACACCATATATTTT,CASSALLQGNTIYF
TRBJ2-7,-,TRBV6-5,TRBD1,TGTGCCAGCAGTTACTCGGGGACAGGGTCCTACGAGCAGTACTTC,CASSYSGTGSYEQYF
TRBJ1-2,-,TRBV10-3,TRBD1,TGTGCCATCAGTGAGGCCGACAGGGAGCAAGGCTACACCTTC,CAISEADREQGYTF
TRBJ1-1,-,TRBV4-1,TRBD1,TGCGCCAGCAGCCAACCGGGACAGGGGCGAGCTTTCTTT,CASSQPGQGRAFF